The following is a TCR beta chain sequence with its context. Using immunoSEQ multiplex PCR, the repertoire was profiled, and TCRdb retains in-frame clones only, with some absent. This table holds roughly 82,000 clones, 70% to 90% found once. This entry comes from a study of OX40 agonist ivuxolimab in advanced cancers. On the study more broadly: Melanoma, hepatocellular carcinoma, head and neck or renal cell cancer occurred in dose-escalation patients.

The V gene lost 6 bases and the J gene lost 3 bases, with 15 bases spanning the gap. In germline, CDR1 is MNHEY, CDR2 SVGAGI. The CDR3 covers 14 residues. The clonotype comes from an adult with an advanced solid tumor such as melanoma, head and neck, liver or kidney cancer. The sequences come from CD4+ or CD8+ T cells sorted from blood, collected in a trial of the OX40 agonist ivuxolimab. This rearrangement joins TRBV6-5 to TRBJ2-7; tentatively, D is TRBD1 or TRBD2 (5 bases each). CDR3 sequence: CASRDGAQNYEQYF. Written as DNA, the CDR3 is TGTGCCAGCAGAGACGGGGCACAGAACTACGAGCAGTACTTC.